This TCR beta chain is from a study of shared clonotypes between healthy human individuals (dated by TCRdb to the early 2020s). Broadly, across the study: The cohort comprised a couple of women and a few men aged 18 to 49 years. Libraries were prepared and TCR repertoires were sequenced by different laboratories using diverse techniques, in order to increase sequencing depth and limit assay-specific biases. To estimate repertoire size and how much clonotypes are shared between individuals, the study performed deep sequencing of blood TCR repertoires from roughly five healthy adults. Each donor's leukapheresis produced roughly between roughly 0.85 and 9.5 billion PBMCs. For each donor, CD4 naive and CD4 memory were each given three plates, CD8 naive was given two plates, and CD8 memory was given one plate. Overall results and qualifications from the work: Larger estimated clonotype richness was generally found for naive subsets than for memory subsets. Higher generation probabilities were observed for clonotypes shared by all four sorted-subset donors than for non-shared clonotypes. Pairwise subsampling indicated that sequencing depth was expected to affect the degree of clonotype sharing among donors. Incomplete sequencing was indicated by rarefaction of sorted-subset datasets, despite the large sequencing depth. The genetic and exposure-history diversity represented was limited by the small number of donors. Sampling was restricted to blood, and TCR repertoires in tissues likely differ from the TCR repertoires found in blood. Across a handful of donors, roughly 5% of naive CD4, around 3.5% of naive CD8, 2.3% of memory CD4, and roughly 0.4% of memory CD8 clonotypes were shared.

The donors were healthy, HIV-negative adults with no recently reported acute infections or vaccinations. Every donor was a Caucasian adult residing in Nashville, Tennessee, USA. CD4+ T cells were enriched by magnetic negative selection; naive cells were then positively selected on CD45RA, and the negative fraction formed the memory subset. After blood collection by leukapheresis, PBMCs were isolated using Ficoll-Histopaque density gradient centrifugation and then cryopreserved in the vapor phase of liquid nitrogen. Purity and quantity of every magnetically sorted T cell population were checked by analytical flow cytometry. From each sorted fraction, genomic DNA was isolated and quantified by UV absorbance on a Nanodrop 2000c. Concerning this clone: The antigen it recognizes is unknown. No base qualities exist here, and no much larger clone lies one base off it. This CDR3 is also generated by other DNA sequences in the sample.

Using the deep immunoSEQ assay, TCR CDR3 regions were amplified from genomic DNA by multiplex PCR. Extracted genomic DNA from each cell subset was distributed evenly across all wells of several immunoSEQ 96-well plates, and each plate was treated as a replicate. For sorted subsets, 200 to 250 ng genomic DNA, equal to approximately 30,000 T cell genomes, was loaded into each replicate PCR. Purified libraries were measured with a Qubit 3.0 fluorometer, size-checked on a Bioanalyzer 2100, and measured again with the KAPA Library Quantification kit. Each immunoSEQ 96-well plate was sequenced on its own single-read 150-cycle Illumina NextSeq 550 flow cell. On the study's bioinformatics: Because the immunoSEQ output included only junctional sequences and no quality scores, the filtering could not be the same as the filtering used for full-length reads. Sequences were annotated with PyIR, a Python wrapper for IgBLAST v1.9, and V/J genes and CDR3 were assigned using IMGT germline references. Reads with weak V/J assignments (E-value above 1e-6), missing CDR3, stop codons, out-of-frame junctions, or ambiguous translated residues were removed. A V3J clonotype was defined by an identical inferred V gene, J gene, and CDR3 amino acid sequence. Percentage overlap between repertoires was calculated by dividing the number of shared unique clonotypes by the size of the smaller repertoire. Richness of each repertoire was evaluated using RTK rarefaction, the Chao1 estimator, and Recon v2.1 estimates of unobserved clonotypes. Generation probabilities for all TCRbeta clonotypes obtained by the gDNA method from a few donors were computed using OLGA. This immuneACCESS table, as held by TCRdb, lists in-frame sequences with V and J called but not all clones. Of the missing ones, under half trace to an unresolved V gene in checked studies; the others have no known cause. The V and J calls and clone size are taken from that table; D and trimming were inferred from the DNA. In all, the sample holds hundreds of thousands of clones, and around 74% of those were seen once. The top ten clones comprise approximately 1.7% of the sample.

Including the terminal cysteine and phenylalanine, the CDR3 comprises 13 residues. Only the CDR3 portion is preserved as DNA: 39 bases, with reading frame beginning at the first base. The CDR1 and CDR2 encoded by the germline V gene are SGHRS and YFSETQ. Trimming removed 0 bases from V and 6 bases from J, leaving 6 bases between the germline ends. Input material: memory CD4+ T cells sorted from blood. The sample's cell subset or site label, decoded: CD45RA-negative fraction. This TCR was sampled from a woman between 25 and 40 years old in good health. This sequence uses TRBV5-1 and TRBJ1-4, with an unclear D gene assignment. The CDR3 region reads CASSLAPDEKLFF. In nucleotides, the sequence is TGCGCCAGCAGCTTGGCCCCTGATGAAAAACTGTTTTTT. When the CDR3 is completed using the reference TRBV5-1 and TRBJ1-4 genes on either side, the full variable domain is KAGVTQTPRYLIKTRGQQVTLSCSPISGHRSVSWYQQTPGQGLQFLFEYFSETQRNKGNFPGRFSGRQFSNSRSEMNVSTLELGDSALYLCASSLAPDEKLFFGSGTQLSVL.